This T cell receptor beta chain was recovered during a study of molecular identifiers for immune sequencing clone quantification. Overall study findings and caveats: Clones above 20 RNA copies held over 98% of effector molecules, under 1% in naive cells.

Germline V CDR1 and CDR2: ENHRY, SYGVKD. V gave up 5 bases and J gave up 4 bases; unmatched junction bases: 6. The CDR3 length is 14 residues. This clonotype occurred many times. Its specificity is not known. Bulk TCR libraries were made with methods that had been previously described and with listed TCR primers. Via MiXCR, TCRdb re-called the PCR reads, giving one row per CDR3 protein. Of about 640,000 distinct CDR3 sequences in the sample, 15% to 20% were seen once. What was sequenced was naive CD8+ T cells from blood, with Jurkat cell RNA spiked in. Specified subset: FACS-sorted CD8+CD4-CCR7+CD45RA+ naive T cells. The receptor was derived from a human donor in good health. Some libraries in this study had Jurkat cell RNA spiked in. This chain joins TRBV10-3 and TRBJ2-7; 9 bases are a match to TRBD2. CDR3 in amino acids: CAISIAGDLYEQYF. The CDR3 DNA reads TGTGCCATCAGTATAGCGGGAGACCTGTACGAGCAGTACTTC.